These T cell receptor beta chains were read from a single sample in a study of CD8 T cells in ankylosing spondylitis. Using its own MiXCR run on the 5' RACE reads, TCRdb lists one record per CDR3 protein. Seen here are some 120,000 distinct CDR3 sequences, about an eighth observed once, and the top ten hold around 3%. Sequenced sample: blood, either unsorted or a sorted T cell fraction (not recorded which). These receptors were collected from a female donor with ankylosing spondylitis or in good health (not recorded which). CDR3s include the opening cysteine and the closing phenylalanine or tryptophan. The D gene is left open where the match is weak. The listing skips clone size in some rows; elsewhere it reads once, few, many or a size class.

size	D	V	J	CDR3	DNA
few	.	TRBV7-3	TRBJ2-2	CASSLSRASRGELFF	TGTGCCAGCAGCTTATCCCGGGCAAGCCGCGGGGAGCTGTTTTTT
.	.	TRBV12-3/TRBV12-4	TRBJ2-7	CASTDSGMGRYEQYF	TGTGCCAGCACCGACTCGGGGATGGGACGTTACGAGCAGTACTTC
.	TRBD2	TRBV11-2	TRBJ2-1	CASKSSGGAYEQFF	TGTGCCAGCAAGTCTAGCGGGGGGGCCTATGAGCAGTTCTTC
many	.	TRBV7-2	TRBJ2-1	CASSVGGNEQFF	TGTGCCAGCAGCGTAGGGGGCAATGAGCAGTTCTTC
.	.	TRBV7-9	TRBJ1-1	CAADRLLEAFF	TGTGCCGCCGACAGGCTCCTTGAAGCTTTCTTT
many	TRBD2	TRBV20-1	TRBJ2-2	CSARSGRAGETGELFF	TGCAGTGCTAGGAGCGGGAGGGCCGGGGAAACCGGGGAGCTGTTTTTT
.	.	TRBV2	TRBJ1-4	CASSPRAGEKLFF	TGTGCCAGCAGTCCCCGGGCAGGTGAAAAACTGTTTTTT
few	.	TRBV29-1	TRBJ2-7	CSVEDRASYEQYF	TGCAGCGTTGAAGATCGGGCCTCCTACGAGCAGTACTTC
few	TRBD2	TRBV20-1	TRBJ2-7	CSAFLTSGGADEQYF	TGCAGTGCCTTCCTGACTAGCGGGGGGGCCGACGAGCAGTACTTC
few	TRBD2	TRBV20-1	TRBJ2-3	CSAKTSGSITDTQYF	TGCAGTGCCAAAACTAGCGGGAGTATAACAGATACGCAGTATTTT
.	TRBD1	TRBV7-2	TRBJ2-1	CASNQDRASYNEQFF	TGTGCCAGCAACCAAGACAGGGCGTCCTACAATGAGCAGTTCTTC
many	TRBD2	TRBV5-4	TRBJ2-3	CASSSVAGSSTDTQYF	TGTGCCAGCAGCTCGGTAGCGGGGTCTAGCACAGATACGCAGTATTTT
.	.	TRBV20-1	TRBJ2-1	CSARDLVGNEQFF	TGCAGTGCTAGAGATCTAGTGGGCAATGAGCAGTTCTTC
many	TRBD2	TRBV20-1	TRBJ2-3	CSAGAGPDTQYF	TGCAGTGCGGGAGCGGGACCGGATACGCAGTATTTT
.	.	TRBV12-3/TRBV12-4	TRBJ2-7	CASSPRFSSYEQYF	TGTGCCAGCAGTCCCCGGTTCAGCTCCTACGAGCAGTACTTC
few	TRBD1	TRBV5-1	TRBJ2-2	CASSLSGQGGTGELFF	TGCGCCAGCAGCTTATCGGGACAGGGAGGCACCGGGGAGCTGTTTTTT
few	.	TRBV2	TRBJ2-2	CASSGQFNTGELFF	TGTGCCAGCAGTGGCCAATTCAACACCGGGGAGCTGTTTTTT
few	.	TRBV11-2	TRBJ2-7	CASSLEPRVSSYEQYF	TGTGCCAGCAGCTTAGAGCCCAGGGTAAGCTCCTACGAGCAGTACTTC
.	.	TRBV6-1	TRBJ2-1	CASRPGTGFHEQFF	TGTGCCAGCAGACCAGGGACGGGCTTTCATGAGCAGTTCTTC
.	.	TRBV5-1	TRBJ1-5	CASSLVPGNQPQHF	TGCGCCAGCAGCTTGGTCCCAGGTAATCAGCCCCAGCATTTT
.	.	TRBV6-1	TRBJ2-5	CASSELPPLADQETPYF	TGTGCCAGCAGTGAATTGCCCCCCTTGGCAGACCAAGAGACCCCGTACTTC